Listed below are T cell receptor beta chains from one sample, sequenced in a study of blood T cell repertoires in COVID-19. Data came from immunoSEQ multiplex PCR; TCRdb stores just in-frame clones and leaves some out. The sample has approximately 120,000 clones, approximately 84% seen once; the top ten hold about 13%. Sequenced material: peripheral blood. The receptors come from a human donor in a cohort sampled during active COVID-19. The CDR3 runs from the conserved cysteine through the conserved F or W.

V	J	CDR3
TRBV12-3/TRBV12-4	TRBJ2-7	CASAQIQGWEQYF
TRBV18	TRBJ1-2	CASSLNRGRLDYGYTF
TRBV7-2	TRBJ1-2	CASSLGVGGANGYTF
TRBV2	TRBJ2-1	CASSVHYEQFF
TRBV5-4	TRBJ2-3	CASSLAGADTQYF
TRBV30	TRBJ2-7	CAWSVGGGSYEQYF
TRBV5-5	TRBJ2-7	CASSLTWTDYEQYF
TRBV15	TRBJ2-7	CATSRLRGRDRGSYEQYF
TRBV30	TRBJ2-1	CAWSVGGPGGNEQFF
TRBV5-1	TRBJ2-6	CASSIGTSAFSGANVLTF
TRBV12-3/TRBV12-4	TRBJ2-1	CAGRRGLYNEQFF
TRBV6-6	TRBJ2-1	CASIPPGRTGYNEQFF
TRBV19	TRBJ1-5	CASSTGGLGFNQPQHF
TRBV9	TRBJ1-2	CASSRPMGPRGYGYTF
TRBV5-1	TRBJ2-2	CASSLTGNTGELFF
TRBV15	TRBJ1-4	CATSPRQDRGEKLFF
TRBV30	TRBJ1-2	CAWSAASTSGGYTF
TRBV11-2	TRBJ2-7	CASSLGGTGGRDEQYF
TRBV19	TRBJ1-5	CASKEGRNQPQHF
TRBV2	TRBJ1-6	CASSEAIQGIGFRLLHF
TRBV3-1/TRBV3-2	TRBJ2-7	CASSQASRGGSYEQYF
TRBV9	TRBJ1-1	CASSVAGGGPSTMNTEAFF
TRBV6-4	TRBJ2-3	CASRVYGGASDTQYF
TRBV2	TRBJ1-2	CASRGRGATNYGYTF
TRBV11-2	TRBJ2-1	CASSFDRGTYNEQFF
TRBV15	TRBJ2-7	CATSREGQAYEQYF
TRBV5-6	TRBJ1-1	CASSFYMNTEAFF
TRBV3-1/TRBV3-2	TRBJ2-5	CASSQGTTSEGQETQYF
TRBV2	TRBJ2-3	CASSEWLPDTDTQYF
TRBV25-1	TRBJ2-5	CASSYGRGWYQETQYF
TRBV7-9	TRBJ1-5	CASSLYTNQPQHF
TRBV27	TRBJ2-3	CASSSLRGLDTQYF
TRBV7-6	TRBJ2-2	CASSLASRNTGELFF
TRBV6-6	TRBJ1-5	CASSATGGGNQPQHF
TRBV21-1	TRBJ2-7	CASSPTTGSYEQYF
TRBV7-2	TRBJ2-3	CASSLPSGAKRDTQYF
TRBV4-1	TRBJ1-1	CASSPDRGRGTEAFF
TRBV6-5	TRBJ1-2	CASSYGPGDGYTF
TRBV9	TRBJ1-1	CASSVLAPGNTEAFF
TRBV3-1/TRBV3-2	TRBJ2-2	CASSQVVSRAVRGGELFF
TRBV7-2	TRBJ2-2	CASSLGRTSGARGELFF
TRBV7-8	TRBJ1-5	CASSPTGGRNQPQHF
TRBV3-1/TRBV3-2	TRBJ1-2	CASSQDPAPRGIQGYTF
TRBV4-2	TRBJ1-4	CASSQEGGAKNEKLFF
TRBV19	TRBJ1-2	CASRGTGHDYGYTF
TRBV9	TRBJ2-2	CASSALGASTGELFF
TRBV6-1	TRBJ2-1	CASSESGVRGNEQFF
TRBV3-1/TRBV3-2	TRBJ1-2	CASSQQVESGYTF
TRBV6-5	TRBJ1-3	CASPADGRNTIYF
TRBV6-6	TRBJ2-7	CASSPRGQGGVYEQYF
TRBV29-1	TRBJ2-7	CSVETLADEQYF
TRBV12-3/TRBV12-4	TRBJ2-5	CASGDSQETQYF
TRBV11-2	TRBJ2-7	CASSYGTSGGLSYEQYF
TRBV30	TRBJ2-7	CAWSGGQGVQSEQYF
TRBV2	TRBJ1-3	CASRQGPGNTIYF